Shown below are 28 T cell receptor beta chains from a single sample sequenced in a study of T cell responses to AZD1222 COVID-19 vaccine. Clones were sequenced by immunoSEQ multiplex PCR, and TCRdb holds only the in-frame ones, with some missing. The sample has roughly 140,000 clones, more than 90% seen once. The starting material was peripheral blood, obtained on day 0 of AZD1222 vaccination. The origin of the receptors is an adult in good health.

The CDR3 reads CASSPGGGANVLTF. DNA for the CDR3: TGTGCCAGCAGCCCCGGAGGGGGGGCCAACGTCCTGACTTTC. The V gene is TRBV9, the J gene TRBJ2-6, with a possible D match to TRBD2 (6 bases). Germline CDR1 and CDR2: SGDLS and YYNGEE. The CDR3 covers 14 residues. V lost 4 bases, J lost 4 bases, and 9 bases lay in between.

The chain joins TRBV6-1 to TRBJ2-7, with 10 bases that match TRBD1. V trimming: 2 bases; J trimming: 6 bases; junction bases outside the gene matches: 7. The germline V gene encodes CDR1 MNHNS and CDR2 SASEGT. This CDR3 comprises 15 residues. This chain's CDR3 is CASSESATGGSEQYF. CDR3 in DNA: TGTGCCAGCAGTGAATCGGCGACAGGGGGCTCCGAGCAGTACTTC.

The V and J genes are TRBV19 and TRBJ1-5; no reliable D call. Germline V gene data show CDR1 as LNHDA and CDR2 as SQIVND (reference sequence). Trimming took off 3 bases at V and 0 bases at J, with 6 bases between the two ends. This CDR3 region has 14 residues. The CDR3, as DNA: TGTGCCAGTAGTATCAGACATAGCAATCAGCCCCAGCATTTT. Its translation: CASSIRHSNQPQHF.

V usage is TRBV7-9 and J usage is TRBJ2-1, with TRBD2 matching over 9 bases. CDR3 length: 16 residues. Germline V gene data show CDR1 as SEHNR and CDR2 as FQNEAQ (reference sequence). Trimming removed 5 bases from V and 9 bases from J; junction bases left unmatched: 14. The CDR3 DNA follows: TGTGCCAGCAGCCCGCGGCCGGGACTAGCTATAATTGAGCAGTTCTTC. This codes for CASSPRPGLAIIEQFF.

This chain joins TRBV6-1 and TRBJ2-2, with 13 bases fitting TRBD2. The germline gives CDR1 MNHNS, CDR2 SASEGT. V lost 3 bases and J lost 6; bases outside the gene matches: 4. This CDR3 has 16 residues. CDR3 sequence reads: CASSDQGLAGPGELFF. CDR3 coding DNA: TGTGCCAGCAGTGACCAGGGACTAGCGGGACCCGGGGAGCTGTTTTTT.

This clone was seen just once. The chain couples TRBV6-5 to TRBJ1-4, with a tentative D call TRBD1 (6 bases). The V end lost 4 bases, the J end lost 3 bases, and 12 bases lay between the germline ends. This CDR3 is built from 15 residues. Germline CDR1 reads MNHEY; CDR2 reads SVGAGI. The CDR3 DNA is TGTGCCAGCAGTTTAAGGGGGGCGGCTAATGAAAAACTGTTTTTT. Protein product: CASSLRGAANEKLFF.

CDR3 coding DNA: TGTGCCAGCTCCCCCACCGCGAAAGGACAGGGGGGAACTGAAGCTTTCTTT. Protein: CASSPTAKGQGGTEAFF. The genes are TRBV18 and TRBJ1-1; 10 positions match TRBD1. The CDR3 totals 17 residues. V was pared by 6 bases and J by 5 bases, with 15 bases of the junction left unmatched. Germline V lookup: CDR1 KGHSH, CDR2 LQKENI.

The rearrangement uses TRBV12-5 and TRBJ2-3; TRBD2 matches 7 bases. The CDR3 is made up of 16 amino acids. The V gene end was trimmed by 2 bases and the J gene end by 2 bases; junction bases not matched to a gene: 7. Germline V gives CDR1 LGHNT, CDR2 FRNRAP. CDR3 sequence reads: CASGLFSGGYTDTQYF. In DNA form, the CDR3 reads TGTGCTAGTGGTTTGTTTTCGGGAGGTTACACAGATACGCAGTATTTT.

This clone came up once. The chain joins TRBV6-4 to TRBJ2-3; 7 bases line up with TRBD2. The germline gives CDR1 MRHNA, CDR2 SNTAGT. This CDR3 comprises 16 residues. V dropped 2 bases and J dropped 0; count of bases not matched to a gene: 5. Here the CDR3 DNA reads TGTGCCAGCAGTGACGAGTCGGGGGGTAGCACAGATACGCAGTATTTT. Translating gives CASSDESGGSTDTQYF.

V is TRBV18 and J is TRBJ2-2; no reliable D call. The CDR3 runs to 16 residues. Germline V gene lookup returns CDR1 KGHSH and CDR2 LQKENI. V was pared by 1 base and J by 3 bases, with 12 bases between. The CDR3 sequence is CASSPRVGIDTGELFF. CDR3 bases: TGTGCCAGCTCACCACGGGTAGGGATTGACACCGGGGAGCTGTTTTTT.

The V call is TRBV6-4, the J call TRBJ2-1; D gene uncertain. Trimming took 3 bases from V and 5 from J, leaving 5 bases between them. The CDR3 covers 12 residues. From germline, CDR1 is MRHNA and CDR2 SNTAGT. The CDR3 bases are TGTGCCAGCAGTGAGGGAAACAATGAGCAGTTCTTC. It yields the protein CASSEGNNEQFF.

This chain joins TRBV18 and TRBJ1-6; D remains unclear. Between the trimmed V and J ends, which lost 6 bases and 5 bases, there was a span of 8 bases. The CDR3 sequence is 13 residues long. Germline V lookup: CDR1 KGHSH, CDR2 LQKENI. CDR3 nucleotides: TGTGCCAGCTCGGAAGGGAATAATTCACCCCTCCACTTT. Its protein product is CASSEGNNSPLHF.

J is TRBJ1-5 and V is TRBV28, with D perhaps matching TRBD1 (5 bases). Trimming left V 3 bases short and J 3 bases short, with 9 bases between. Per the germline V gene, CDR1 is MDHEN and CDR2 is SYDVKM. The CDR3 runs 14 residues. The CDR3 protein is CASSLGHFNQPQHF. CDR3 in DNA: TGTGCCAGCAGTTTGGGGCACTTCAATCAGCCCCAGCATTTT. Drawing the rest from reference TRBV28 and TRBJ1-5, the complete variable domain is DVKVTQSSRYLVKRTGEKVFLECVQDMDHENMFWYRQDPGLGLRLIYFSYDVKMKEKGDIPEGYSVSREKKERFSLILESASTNQTSMYLCASSLGHFNQPQHFGDGTRLSIL.

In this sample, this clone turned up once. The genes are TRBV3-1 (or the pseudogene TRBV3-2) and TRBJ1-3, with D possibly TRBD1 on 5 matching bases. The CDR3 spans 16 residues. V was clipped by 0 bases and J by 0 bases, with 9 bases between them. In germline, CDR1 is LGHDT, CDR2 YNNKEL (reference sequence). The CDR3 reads CASSQDGTRSGNTIYF. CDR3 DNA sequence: TGTGCCAGCAGCCAAGACGGGACCCGCTCTGGAAACACCATATATTTT.

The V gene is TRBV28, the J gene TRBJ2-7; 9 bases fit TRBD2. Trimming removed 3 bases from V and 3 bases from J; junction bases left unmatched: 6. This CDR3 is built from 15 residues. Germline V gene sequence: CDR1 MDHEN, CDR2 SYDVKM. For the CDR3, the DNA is TGTGCCAGCAGTTTCAGCGGGAGGCGTTTCTACGAGCAGTACTTC. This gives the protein CASSFSGRRFYEQYF.

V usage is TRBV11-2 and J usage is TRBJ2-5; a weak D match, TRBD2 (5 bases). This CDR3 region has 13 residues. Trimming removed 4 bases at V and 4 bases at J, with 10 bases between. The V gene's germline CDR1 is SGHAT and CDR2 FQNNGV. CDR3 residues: CASSWGVIETQYF. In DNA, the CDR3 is TGTGCCAGCAGCTGGGGAGTGATAGAGACCCAGTACTTC.

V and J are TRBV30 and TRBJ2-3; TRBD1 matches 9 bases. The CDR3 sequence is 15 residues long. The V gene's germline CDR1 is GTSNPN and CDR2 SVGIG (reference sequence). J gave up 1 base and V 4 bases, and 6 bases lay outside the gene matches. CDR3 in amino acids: CAWTPRDRGTDTQYF. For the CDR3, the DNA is TGTGCCTGGACCCCTCGGGACAGGGGCACAGATACGCAGTATTTT.

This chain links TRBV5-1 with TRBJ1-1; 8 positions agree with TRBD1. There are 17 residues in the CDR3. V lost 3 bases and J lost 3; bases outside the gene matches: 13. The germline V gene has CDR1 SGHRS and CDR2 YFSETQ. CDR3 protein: CASSSRTGPLGHTEAFF. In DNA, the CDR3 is TGCGCCAGCAGCTCTCGGACAGGGCCTCTCGGGCACACTGAAGCTTTCTTT.

The CDR3 is CASSSLAYTYEQYF. The CDR3, as DNA: TGTGCCAGCAGCTCTCTAGCGTATACCTACGAGCAGTACTTC. The gene calls are TRBV5-6 and TRBJ2-7, with D tentatively TRBD2 (6 bases). Germline CDR1 reads SGHDT; CDR2 reads YYEEEE. The germline V and J ends were trimmed by 3 bases and 2 bases, with 12 bases remaining between them. The CDR3 runs 14 residues.

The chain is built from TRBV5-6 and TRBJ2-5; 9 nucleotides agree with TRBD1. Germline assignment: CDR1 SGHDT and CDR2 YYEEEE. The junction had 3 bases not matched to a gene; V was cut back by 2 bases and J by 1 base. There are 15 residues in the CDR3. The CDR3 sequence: CASSFGTGTQETQYF. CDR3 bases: TGTGCCAGCAGCTTCGGGACAGGGACCCAAGAGACCCAGTACTTC.

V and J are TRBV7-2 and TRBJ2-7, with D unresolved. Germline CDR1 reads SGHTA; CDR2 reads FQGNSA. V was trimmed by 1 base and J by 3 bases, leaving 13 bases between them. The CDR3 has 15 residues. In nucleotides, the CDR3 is TGTGCCAGCAGCTTAGTGGGTACGGGCTACTACGAGCAGTACTTC. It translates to CASSLVGTGYYEQYF. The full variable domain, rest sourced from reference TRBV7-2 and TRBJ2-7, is GAGVSQSPSNKVTEKGKDVELRCDPISGHTALYWYRQSLGQGLEFLIYFQGNSAPDKSGLPSDRFSAERTGGSVSTLTIQRTQQEDSAVYLCASSLVGTGYYEQYFGPGTRLTVT.

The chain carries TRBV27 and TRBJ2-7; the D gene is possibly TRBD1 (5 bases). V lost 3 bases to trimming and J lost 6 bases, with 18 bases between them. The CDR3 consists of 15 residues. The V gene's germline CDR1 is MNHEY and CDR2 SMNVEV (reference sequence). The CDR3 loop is CASSFGAPFQFEQYF. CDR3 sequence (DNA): TGTGCCAGCAGTTTTGGGGCGCCCTTCCAATTCGAGCAGTACTTC.

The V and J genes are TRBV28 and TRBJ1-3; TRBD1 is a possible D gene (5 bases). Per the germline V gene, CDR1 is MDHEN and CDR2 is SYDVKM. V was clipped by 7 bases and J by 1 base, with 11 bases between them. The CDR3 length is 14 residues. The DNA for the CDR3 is TGTGCCAGCACCGATGCAGGGTCTGGAAACACCATATATTTT. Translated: CASTDAGSGNTIYF.

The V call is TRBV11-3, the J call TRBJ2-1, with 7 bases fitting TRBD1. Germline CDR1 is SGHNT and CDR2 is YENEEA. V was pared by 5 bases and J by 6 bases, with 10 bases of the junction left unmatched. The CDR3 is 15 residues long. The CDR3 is CASSPGTVGPNEQFF. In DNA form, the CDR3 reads TGTGCCAGCAGCCCCGGGACAGTAGGTCCCAATGAGCAGTTCTTC. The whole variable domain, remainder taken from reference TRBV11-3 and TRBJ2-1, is EAGVVQSPRYKIIEKKQPVAFWCNPISGHNTLYWYLQNLGQGPELLIRYENEEAVDDSQLPKDRFSAERLKGVDSTLKIQPAELGDSAVYLCASSPGTVGPNEQFFGPGTRLTVL.

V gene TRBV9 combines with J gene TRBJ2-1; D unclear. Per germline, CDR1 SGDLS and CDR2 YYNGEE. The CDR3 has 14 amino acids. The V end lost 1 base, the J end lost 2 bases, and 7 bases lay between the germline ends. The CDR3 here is CASSVSRAYNEQFF. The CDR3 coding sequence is TGTGCCAGCAGCGTATCAAGGGCCTACAATGAGCAGTTCTTC.

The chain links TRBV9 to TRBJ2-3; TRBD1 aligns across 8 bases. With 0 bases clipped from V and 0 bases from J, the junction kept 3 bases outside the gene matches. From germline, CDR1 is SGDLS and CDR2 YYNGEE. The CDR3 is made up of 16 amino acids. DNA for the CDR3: TGTGCCAGCAGCGTAGGGACAGGGCAAAGCACAGATACGCAGTATTTT. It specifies CASSVGTGQSTDTQYF.

CDR3 amino acids: CASRRLLGSYNEQFF. The CDR3 bases are TGTGCCAGCAGGAGGCTTCTAGGGTCCTACAATGAGCAGTTCTTC. The V and J genes are TRBV6-5 and TRBJ2-1; unclear D gene. The germline V gene encodes CDR1 MNHEY and CDR2 SVGAGI. Trimming stripped 6 bases from V and 1 base from J, with 13 bases between. The CDR3 is 15 residues long.

The CDR3 bases are TGCGCCAGCAGCTCCGGGACTCACCAAGAGACCCAGTACTTC. Protein: CASSSGTHQETQYF. This chain links TRBV5-1 with TRBJ2-5, with D perhaps matching TRBD2 (6 bases). V was clipped by 3 bases and J by 0 bases, with 9 bases between them. Germline V gene lookup returns CDR1 SGHRS and CDR2 YFSETQ. This CDR3 comprises 14 residues.